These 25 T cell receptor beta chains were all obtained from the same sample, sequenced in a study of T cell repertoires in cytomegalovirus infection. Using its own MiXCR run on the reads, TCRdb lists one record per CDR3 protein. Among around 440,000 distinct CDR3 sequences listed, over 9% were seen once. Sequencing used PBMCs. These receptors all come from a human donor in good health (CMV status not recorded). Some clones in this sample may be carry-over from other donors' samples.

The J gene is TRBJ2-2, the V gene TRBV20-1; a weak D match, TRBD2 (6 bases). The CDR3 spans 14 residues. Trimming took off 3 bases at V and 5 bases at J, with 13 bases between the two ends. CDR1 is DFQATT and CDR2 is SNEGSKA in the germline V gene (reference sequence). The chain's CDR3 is CSASPTSVTGELFF. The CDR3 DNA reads TGCAGTGCTAGCCCGACTAGTGTGACCGGGGAGCTGTTTTTT.

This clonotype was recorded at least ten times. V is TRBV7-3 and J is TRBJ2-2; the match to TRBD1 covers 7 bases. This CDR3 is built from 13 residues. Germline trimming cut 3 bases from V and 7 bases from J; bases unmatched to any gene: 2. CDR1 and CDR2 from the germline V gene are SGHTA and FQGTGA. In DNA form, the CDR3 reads TGTGCCAGCAGCTTGGACAGGAGCGGGGAGCTGTTTTTT. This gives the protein CASSLDRSGELFF.

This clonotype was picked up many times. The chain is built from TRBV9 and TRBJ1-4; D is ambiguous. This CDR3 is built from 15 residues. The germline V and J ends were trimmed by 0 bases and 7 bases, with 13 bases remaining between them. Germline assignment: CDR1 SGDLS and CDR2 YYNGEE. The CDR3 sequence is CASSVGEIGSEKLFF. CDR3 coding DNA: TGTGCCAGCAGCGTAGGGGAGATTGGGAGTGAAAAACTGTTTTTT.

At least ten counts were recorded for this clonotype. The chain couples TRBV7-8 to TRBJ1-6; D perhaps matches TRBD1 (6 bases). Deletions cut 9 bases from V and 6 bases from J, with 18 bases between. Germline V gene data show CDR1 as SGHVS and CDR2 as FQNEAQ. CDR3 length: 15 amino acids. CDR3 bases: TGTGCCAGGAATTTCAGTGGCAGGGGTAATTCACCCCTCCACTTT. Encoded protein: CARNFSGRGNSPLHF.

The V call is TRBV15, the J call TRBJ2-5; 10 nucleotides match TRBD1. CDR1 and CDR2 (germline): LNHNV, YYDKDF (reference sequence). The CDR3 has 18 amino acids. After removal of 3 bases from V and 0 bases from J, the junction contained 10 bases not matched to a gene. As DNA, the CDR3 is TGTGCCACCAGCAGGCCGGGACAGGGGCTACTCTACCAAGAGACCCAGTACTTC. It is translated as CATSRPGQGLLYQETQYF. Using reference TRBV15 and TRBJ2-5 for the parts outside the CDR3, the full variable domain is DAMVIQNPRYQVTQFGKPVTLSCSQTLNHNVMYWYQQKSSQAPKLLFHYYDKDFNNEADTPDNFQSRRPNTSFCFLDIRSPGLGDTAMYLCATSRPGQGLLYQETQYFGPGTRLLVL.

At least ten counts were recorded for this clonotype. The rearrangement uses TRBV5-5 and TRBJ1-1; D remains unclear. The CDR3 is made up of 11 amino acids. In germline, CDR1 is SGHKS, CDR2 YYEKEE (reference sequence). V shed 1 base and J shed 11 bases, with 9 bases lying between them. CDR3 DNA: TGTGCCAGCAGCTTGCGCCAAGGGGCTTTCTTT. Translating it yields CASSLRQGAFF. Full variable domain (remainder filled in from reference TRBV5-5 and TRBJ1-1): DAGVTQSPTHLIKTRGQQVTLRCSPISGHKSVSWYQQVLGQGPQFIFQYYEKEERGRGNFPDRFSARQFPNYSSELNVNALLLGDSALYLCASSLRQGAFFGQGTRLTVV.

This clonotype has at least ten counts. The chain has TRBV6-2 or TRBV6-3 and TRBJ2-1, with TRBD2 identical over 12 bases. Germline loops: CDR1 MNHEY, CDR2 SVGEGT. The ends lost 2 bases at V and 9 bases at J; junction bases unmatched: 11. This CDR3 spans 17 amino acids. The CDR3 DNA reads TGTGCCAGCAGTTACACCGCAGGACTAGCGGGAATGGGTGAGCAGTTCTTC. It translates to CASSYTAGLAGMGEQFF.

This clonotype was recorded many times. DNA for the CDR3: TGTGCCAGCAGCTTAGCTGCGTATCAGCCCCAGCATTTT. Protein product: CASSLAAYQPQHF. The chain joins TRBV7-8 to TRBJ1-5; D unresolved. There are 13 residues in the CDR3. Deletions cut 0 bases from V and 5 bases from J, with 5 bases between. The germline CDR1 and CDR2 sequences are SGHVS and FQNEAQ. Together with reference TRBV7-8 and TRBJ1-5, the CDR3 gives the full variable domain: GAGVSQSPRYKVAKRGQDVALRCDPISGHVSLFWYQQALGQGPEFLTYFQNEAQLDKSGLPSDRFFAERPEGSVSTLKIQRTQQEDSAVYLCASSLAAYQPQHFGDGTRLSIL.

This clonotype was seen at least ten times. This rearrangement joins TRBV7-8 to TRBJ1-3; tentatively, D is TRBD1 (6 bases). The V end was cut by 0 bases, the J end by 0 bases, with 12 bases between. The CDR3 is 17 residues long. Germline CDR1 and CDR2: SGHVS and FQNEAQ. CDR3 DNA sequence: TGTGCCAGCAGCTTAGCGCGGCAGGGGCTCTCTGGAAACACCATATATTTT. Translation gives CASSLARQGLSGNTIYF.

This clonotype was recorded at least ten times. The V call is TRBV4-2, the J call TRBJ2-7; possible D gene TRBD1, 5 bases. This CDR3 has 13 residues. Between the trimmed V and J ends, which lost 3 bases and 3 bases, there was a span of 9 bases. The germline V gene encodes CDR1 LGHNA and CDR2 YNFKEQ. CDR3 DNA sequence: TGTGCCAGCAGCCATGACGACAGCTACGAGCAGTACTTC. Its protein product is CASSHDDSYEQYF.

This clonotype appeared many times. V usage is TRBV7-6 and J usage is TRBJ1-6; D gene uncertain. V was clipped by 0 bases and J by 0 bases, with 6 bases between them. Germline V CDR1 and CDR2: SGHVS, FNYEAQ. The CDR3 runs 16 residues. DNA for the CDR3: TGTGCCAGCAGCTTAGCGCAGAGCTCCTATAATTCACCCCTCCACTTT. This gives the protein CASSLAQSSYNSPLHF. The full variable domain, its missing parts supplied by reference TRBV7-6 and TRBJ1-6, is GAGVSQSPRYKVTKRGQDVALRCDPISGHVSLYWYRQALGQGPEFLTYFNYEAQQDKSGLPNDRFSAERPEGSISTLTIQRTEQRDSAMYRCASSLAQSSYNSPLHFGNGTRLTVT.

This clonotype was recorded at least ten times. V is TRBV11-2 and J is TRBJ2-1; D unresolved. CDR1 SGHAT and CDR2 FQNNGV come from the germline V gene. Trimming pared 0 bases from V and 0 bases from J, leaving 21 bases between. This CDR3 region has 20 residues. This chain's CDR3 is CASSLEVGKWYASSYNEQFF. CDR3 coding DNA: TGTGCCAGCAGCTTAGAGGTGGGGAAGTGGTATGCGAGCTCCTACAATGAGCAGTTCTTC.

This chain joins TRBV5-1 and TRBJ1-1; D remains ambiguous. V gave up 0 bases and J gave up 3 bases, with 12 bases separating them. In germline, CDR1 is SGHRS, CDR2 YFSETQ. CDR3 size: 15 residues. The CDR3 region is CASSLVGEFDTEAFF. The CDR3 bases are TGCGCCAGCAGCTTGGTCGGGGAATTCGACACTGAAGCTTTCTTT.

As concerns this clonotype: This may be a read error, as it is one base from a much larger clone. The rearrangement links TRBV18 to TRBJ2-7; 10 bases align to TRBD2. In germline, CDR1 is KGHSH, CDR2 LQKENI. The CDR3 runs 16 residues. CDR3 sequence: CVSSPRPSGSFYEQYF. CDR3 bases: TGTGTCAGCTCACCACGCCCTAGCGGGAGTTTCTACGAGCAGTACTTC. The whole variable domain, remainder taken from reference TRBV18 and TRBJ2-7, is NAGVMQNPRHLVRRRGQEARLRCSPMKGHSHVYWYRQLPEEGLKFMVYLQKENIIDESGMPKERFSAEFPKEGPSILRIQQVVRGDSAAYFCVSSPRPSGSFYEQYFGPGTRLTVT.

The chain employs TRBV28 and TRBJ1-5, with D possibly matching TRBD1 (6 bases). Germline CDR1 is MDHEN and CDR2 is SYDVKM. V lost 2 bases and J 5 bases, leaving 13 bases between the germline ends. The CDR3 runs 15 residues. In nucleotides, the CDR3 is TGTGCCAGCAGTTTAACAGGGTATTACGATCAGCCCCAGCATTTT. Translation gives CASSLTGYYDQPQHF.

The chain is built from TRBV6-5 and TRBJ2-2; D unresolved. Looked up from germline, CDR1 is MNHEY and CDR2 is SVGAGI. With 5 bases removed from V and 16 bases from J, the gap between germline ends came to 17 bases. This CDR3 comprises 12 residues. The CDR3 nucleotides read TGTGCCAGCAGTAAGCAGGACGGGCCGGAGTTTTTT. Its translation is CASSKQDGPEFF.

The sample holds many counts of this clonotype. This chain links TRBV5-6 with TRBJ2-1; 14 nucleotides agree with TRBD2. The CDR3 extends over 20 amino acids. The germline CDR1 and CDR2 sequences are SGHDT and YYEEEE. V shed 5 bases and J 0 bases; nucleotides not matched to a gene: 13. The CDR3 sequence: CASSREIRTSGRTSYNEQFF. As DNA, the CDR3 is TGTGCCAGCAGTCGAGAGATCCGGACTAGCGGGAGGACCTCCTACAATGAGCAGTTCTTC.

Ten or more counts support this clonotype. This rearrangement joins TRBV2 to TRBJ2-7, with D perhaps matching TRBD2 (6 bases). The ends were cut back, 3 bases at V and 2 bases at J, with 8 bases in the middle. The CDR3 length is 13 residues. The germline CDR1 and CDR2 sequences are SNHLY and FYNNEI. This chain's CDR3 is CASSDAGTYEQYF. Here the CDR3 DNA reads TGTGCCAGCAGTGACGCGGGAACCTACGAGCAGTACTTC.

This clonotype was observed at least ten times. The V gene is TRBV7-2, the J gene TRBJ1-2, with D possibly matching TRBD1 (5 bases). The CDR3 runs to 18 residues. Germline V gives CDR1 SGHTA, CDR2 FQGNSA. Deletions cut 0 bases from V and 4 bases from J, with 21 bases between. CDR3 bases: TGTGCCAGCAGCTTAGCGATGGTGGCTTTCAGAGGGACCTATGGCTACACCTTC. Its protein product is CASSLAMVAFRGTYGYTF.

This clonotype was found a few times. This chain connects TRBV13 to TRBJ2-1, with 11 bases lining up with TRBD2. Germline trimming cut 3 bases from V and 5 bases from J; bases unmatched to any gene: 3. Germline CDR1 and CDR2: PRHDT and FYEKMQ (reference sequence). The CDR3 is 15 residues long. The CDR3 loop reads CASSFSGGANNEQFF. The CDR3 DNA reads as TGTGCCAGCAGCTTTAGCGGGGGGGCCAACAATGAGCAGTTCTTC. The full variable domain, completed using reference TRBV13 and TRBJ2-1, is AAGVIQSPRHLIKEKRETATLKCYPIPRHDTVYWYQQGPGQDPQFLISFYEKMQSDKGSIPDRFSAQQFSDYHSELNMSSLELGDSALYFCASSFSGGANNEQFFGPGTRLTVL.

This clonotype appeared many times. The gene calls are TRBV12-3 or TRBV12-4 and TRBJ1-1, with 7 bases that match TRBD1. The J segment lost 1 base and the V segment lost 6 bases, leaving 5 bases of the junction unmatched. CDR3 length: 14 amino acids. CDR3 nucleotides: TGTGCCAGCAGGGGAGACAGGGAGAACACTGAAGCTTTCTTT. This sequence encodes CASRGDRENTEAFF.

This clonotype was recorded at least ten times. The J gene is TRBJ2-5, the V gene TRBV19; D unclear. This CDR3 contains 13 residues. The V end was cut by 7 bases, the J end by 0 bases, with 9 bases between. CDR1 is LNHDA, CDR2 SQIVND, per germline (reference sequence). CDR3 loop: CASKKQDQETQYF. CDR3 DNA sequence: TGTGCCAGTAAGAAGCAGGACCAAGAGACCCAGTACTTC.

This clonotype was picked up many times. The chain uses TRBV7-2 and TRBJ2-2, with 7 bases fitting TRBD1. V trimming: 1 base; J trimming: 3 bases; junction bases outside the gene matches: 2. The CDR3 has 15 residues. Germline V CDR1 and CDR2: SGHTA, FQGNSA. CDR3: CASSLGGQHTGELFF. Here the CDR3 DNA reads TGTGCCAGCAGCTTAGGGGGACAGCACACCGGGGAGCTGTTTTTT.

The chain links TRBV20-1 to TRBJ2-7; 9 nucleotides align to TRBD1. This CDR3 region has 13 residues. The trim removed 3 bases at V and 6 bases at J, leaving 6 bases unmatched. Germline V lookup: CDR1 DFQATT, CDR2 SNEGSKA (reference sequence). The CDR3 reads CSASGDREAEQYF. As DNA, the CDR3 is TGCAGTGCTAGCGGGGACAGGGAAGCCGAGCAGTACTTC.

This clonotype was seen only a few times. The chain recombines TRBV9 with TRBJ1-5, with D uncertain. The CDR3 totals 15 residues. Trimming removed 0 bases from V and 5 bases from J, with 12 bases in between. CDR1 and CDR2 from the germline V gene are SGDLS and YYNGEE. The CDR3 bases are TGTGCCAGCAGCGTAGGTGTGATCGGGGATCAGCCCCAGCATTTT. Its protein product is CASSVGVIGDQPQHF.